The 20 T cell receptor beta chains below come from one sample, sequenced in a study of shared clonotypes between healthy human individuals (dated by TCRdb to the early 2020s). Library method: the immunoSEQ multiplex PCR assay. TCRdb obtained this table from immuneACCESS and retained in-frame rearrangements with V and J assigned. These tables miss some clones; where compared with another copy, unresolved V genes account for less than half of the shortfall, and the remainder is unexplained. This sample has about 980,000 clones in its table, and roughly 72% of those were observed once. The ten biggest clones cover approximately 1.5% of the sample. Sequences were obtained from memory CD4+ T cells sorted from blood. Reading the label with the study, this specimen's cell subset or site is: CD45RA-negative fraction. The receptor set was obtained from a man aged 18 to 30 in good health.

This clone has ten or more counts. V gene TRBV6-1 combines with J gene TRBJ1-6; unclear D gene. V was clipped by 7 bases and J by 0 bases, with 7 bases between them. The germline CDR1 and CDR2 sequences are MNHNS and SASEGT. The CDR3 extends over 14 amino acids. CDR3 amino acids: CASISNSYNSPLHF. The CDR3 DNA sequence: TGTGCCAGCATCAGCAACTCCTATAATTCACCCCTCCACTTT.

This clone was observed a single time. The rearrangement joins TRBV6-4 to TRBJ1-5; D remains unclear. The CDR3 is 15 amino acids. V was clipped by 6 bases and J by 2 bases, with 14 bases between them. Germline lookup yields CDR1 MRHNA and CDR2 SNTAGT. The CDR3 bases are TGTGCCAGCAGCCCGACACCGTCGGGCAATCAGCCCCAGCATTTT. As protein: CASSPTPSGNQPQHF.

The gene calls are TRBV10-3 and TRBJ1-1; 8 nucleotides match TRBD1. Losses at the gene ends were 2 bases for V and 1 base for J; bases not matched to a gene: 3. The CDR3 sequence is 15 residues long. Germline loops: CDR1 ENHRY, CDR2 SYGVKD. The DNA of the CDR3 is TGTGCCATCAGTGAGAATACAGGGGGGAACACTGAAGCTTTCTTT. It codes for CAISENTGGNTEAFF.

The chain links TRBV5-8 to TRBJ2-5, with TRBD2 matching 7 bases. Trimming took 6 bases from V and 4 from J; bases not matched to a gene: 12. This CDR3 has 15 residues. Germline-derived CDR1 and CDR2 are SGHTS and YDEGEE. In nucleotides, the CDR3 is TGTGCCAGCACCACAAGTCAGCGGGGAGGAGAGACCCAGTACTTC. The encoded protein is CASTTSQRGGETQYF.

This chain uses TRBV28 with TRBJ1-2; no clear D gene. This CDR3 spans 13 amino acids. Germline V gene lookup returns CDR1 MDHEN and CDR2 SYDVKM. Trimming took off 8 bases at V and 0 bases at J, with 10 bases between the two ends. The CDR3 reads CASSPRTNYGYTF. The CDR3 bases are TGTGCCAGCTCTCCCCGGACTAACTATGGCTACACCTTC.

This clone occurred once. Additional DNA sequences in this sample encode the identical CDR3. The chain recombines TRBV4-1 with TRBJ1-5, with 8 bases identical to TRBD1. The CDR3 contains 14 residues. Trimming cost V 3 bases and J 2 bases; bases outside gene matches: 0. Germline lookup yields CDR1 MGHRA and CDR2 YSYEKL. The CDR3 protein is CASSQGQGNQPQHF. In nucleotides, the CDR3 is TGCGCCAGCAGCCAGGGACAGGGCAATCAGCCCCAGCATTTT.

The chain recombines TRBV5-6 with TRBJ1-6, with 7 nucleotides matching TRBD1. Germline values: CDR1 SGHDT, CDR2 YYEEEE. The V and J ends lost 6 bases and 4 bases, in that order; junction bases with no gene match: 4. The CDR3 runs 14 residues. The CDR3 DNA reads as TGTGCCAGCACCTCGGACAGGTATAATTCACCCCTCCACTTT. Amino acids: CASTSDRYNSPLHF.

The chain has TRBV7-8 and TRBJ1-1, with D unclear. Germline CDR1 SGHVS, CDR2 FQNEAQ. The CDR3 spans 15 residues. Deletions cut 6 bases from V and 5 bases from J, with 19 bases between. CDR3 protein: CASRQTSGIGTEAFF. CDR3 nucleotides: TGTGCCAGCAGACAGACGTCAGGTATCGGTACTGAAGCTTTCTTT.

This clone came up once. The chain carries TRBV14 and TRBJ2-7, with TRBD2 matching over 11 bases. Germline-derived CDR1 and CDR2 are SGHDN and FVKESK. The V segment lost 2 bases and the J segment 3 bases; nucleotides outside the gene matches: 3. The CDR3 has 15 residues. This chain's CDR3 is CASSQKTSGVYEQYF. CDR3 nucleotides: TGTGCCAGCAGCCAAAAGACTAGCGGGGTCTACGAGCAGTACTTC.

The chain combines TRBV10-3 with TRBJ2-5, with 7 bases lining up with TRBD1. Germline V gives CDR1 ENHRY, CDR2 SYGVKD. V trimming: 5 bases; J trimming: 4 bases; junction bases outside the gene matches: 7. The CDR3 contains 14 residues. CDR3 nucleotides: TGTGCCATCAGTCAAGGAAGACAGGGAGAGACCCAGTACTTC. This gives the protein CAISQGRQGETQYF.

CDR3 nucleotides: TGTGCCAGTAGTATAGTCGGACAGACCTCACCCCAGCATTTT. Translating gives CASSIVGQTSPQHF. The V gene is TRBV19, the J gene TRBJ1-5, with TRBD1 as a possible D gene (6 bases). Germline CDR1 reads LNHDA; CDR2 reads SQIVND (reference sequence). The length of the CDR3 is 14 residues. The germline V and J ends were trimmed by 1 base and 10 bases, with 14 bases remaining between them.

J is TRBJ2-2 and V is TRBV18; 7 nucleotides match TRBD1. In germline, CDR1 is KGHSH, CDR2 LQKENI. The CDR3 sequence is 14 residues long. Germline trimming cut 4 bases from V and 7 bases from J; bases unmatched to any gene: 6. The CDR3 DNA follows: TGTGCCAGCTCACGGGACAGTTACATCGGGGAGCTGTTTTTT. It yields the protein CASSRDSYIGELFF.

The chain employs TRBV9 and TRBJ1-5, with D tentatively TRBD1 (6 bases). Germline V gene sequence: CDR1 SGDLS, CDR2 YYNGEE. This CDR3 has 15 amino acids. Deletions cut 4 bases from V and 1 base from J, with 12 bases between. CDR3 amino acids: CASSPGGHSNQPQHF. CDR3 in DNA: TGTGCCAGCAGCCCCGGGGGGCACAGCAATCAGCCCCAGCATTTT.

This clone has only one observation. CDR3 sequence: CASSLTADSSYNEQFF. CDR3 nucleotides: TGTGCCAGCAGCTTAACCGCGGATAGCTCCTACAATGAGCAGTTCTTC. The rearrangement links TRBV7-8 to TRBJ2-1; D remains unclear. CDR3 length: 16 amino acids. Trimming took 2 bases from V and 0 from J, leaving 11 bases between them. Germline values: CDR1 SGHVS, CDR2 FQNEAQ.

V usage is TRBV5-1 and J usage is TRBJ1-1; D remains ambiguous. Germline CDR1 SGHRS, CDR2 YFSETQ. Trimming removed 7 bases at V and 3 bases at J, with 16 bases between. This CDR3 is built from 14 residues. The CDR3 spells CASSGASGYTEAFF. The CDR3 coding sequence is TGCGCCAGCTCCGGAGCATCGGGGTACACTGAAGCTTTCTTT.

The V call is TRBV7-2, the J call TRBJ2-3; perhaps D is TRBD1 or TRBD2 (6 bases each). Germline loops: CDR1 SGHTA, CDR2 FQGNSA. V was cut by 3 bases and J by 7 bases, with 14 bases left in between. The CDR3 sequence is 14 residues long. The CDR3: CASSLAPGAHTQYF. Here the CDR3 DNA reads TGTGCCAGCAGCTTGGCTCCGGGGGCACATACGCAGTATTTT.

CDR3 nucleotide sequence: TGCGCCAGCAGCCAGACTGACAGCCTAGTTGGGGAGCAGTACTTC. Its translation is CASSQTDSLVGEQYF. This chain uses TRBV5-1 with TRBJ2-5; the D call may be TRBD1 or TRBD2 (5 bases each). Germline values: CDR1 SGHRS, CDR2 YFSETQ. The V gene lost 4 bases and the J gene lost 11 bases, with 24 bases spanning the gap. CDR3 length equals 15 residues.

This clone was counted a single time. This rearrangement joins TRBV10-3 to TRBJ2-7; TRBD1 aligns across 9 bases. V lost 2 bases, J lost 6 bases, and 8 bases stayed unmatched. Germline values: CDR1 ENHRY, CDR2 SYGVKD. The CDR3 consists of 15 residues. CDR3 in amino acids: CAISEGDREGSEQYF. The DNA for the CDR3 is TGTGCCATCAGTGAGGGGGACAGGGAAGGGAGCGAGCAGTACTTC.

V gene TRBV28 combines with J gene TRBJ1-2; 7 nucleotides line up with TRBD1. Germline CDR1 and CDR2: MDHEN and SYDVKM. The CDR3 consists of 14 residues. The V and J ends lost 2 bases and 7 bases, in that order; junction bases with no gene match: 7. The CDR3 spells CASSLARGYSGYTF. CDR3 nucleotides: TGTGCCAGCAGTTTAGCCAGGGGGTACAGTGGCTACACCTTC.

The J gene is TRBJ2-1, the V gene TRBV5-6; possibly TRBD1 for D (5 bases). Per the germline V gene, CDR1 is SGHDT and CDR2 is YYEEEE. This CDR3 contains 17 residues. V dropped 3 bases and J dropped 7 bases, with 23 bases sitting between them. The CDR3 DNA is TGTGCCAGCAGCTCTTCTGTCCGGCAGGGCCTACTAAATGAGCAGTTCTTC. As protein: CASSSSVRQGLLNEQFF.